The rows below give T cell receptor beta chains drawn from one sample of a study of shared clonotypes between healthy human individuals. Sequenced by immunoSEQ multiplex PCR; TCRdb stores in-frame clones only, minus some. The sample lists around 1.9 million clones, about 93% occurring once. Material: naive CD8+ T cells from PBMCs. These receptors were taken from a man younger than 35 in good health. Some clones in this sample may be carry-over from other donors' samples. Both conserved end residues are part of each CDR3. A D gene is named only where the DNA matches it firmly. Size is omitted from some rows. Given values are once, few, many or a class for expanded clones.

j_call d_call v_call clone_size cdr3_length cdr3_aa cdr3_nt
TRBJ2-2 TRBD1 TRBV5-1 NA 15 CASSLDRGHTGELFF TGCGCCAGCAGCTTGGACAGGGGGCACACCGGGGAGCTGTTTTTT
TRBJ2-5 TRBD1 TRBV28 NA 15 CASSIGYRGLETQYF TGTGCCAGCAGTATCGGTTACAGGGGGCTGGAGACCCAGTACTTC
TRBJ1-1 NA TRBV28 once 16 CASSLTLPPGNTEAFF TGTGCCAGCAGTTTAACTCTCCCCCCCGGGAACACTGAAGCTTTCTTT
TRBJ1-6 TRBD1 TRBV19 many 16 CASTLLRGLGNSPLHF TGTGCCAGTACCCTCCTCAGGGGGCTTGGGAATTCACCCCTCCACTTT
TRBJ2-1 TRBD2 TRBV5-1 NA 16 CASSSKTSGSGNEQFF TGCGCCAGCAGCTCCAAGACTAGCGGGAGTGGAAATGAGCAGTTCTTC
TRBJ2-1 TRBD2 TRBV5-6 NA 16 CASSLVREGRDNEQFF TGTGCCAGCAGCTTGGTGCGGGAGGGCCGGGACAATGAGCAGTTCTTC
TRBJ1-5 NA TRBV27 NA 14 CASSLFLGSQPQHF TGTGCCAGCAGTTTATTCTTGGGAAGTCAGCCCCAGCATTTT
TRBJ2-3 NA TRBV5-1 NA 15 CASSPWRDGPDTQYF TGCGCCAGCAGCCCCTGGCGGGACGGGCCAGATACGCAGTATTTT
TRBJ2-1 NA TRBV19 NA 17 CASSLASGVSSYNEQFF TGTGCCAGTAGTCTCGCCTCAGGGGTATCCTCCTACAATGAGCAGTTCTTC
TRBJ1-5 NA TRBV5-8 NA 13 CASSLVGGRPQHF TGTGCCAGCAGCTTGGTTGGGGGTAGGCCCCAGCATTTT
TRBJ2-1 NA TRBV30 NA 14 CAWSSGRGYNEQFF TGTGCCTGGAGCTCAGGCCGGGGATACAATGAGCAGTTCTTC
TRBJ2-7 TRBD2 TRBV5-1 NA 15 CASSLGLAGSYEQYF TGCGCCAGCAGTCTCGGACTAGCGGGATCCTACGAGCAGTACTTC
TRBJ2-1 TRBD2 TRBV7-9 NA 15 CASSPSGRASGEQFF TGTGCCAGCAGCCCTAGCGGGAGGGCCTCAGGTGAGCAGTTCTTC
TRBJ1-5 TRBD1 TRBV10-1 NA 16 CANPRRQGRNNQPQHF TGCGCCAACCCTCGGCGACAGGGGAGGAACAATCAGCCCCAGCATTTT
TRBJ2-1 TRBD1 TRBV14 NA 15 CASSHSNRGYNEQFF TGTGCCAGCAGCCATTCGAACAGGGGGTACAATGAGCAGTTCTTC
TRBJ2-7 NA TRBV19 NA 13 CASAFRSSYEQYF TGTGCCAGTGCCTTTCGTAGCTCCTACGAGCAGTACTTC
TRBJ1-5 NA TRBV28 NA 16 CASSLLAITPNQPQHF TGTGCCAGCAGTTTACTAGCCATAACCCCTAATCAGCCCCAGCATTTT
TRBJ2-4 NA TRBV9 NA 16 CASSVSGGGAKNIQYF TGTGCCAGCAGCGTCTCCGGGGGCGGAGCCAAAAACATTCAGTACTTC
TRBJ1-1 NA TRBV11-2 NA 15 CASSLDLGLPIEAFF TGTGCCAGCAGCTTAGATCTGGGGCTACCAATTGAAGCTTTCTTT
TRBJ2-7 NA TRBV7-6 NA 12 CASSSNPYEQYF TGTGCCAGCAGCTCCAACCCCTACGAGCAGTACTTC
TRBJ2-1 TRBD2 TRBV6-5 NA 15 CASSYGAGAYNEQFF TGTGCCAGCAGTTACGGAGCGGGAGCCTACAATGAGCAGTTCTTC
TRBJ2-7 NA TRBV28 NA 18 CASSSPGQQDQISYEQYF TGTGCCAGCAGTTCACCGGGACAACAAGACCAAATTTCCTACGAGCAGTACTTC
TRBJ2-3 TRBD2 TRBV2 NA 15 CASTLAGGRTDTQYF TGTGCCAGCACTTTAGCGGGAGGGCGCACAGATACGCAGTATTTT
TRBJ1-2 NA TRBV7-9 few 12 CASSIGAMEDTF TGTGCCAGCAGCATAGGGGCGATGGAGGACACCTTC
TRBJ1-3 NA TRBV7-6 NA 14 CASSPRSSGNTIYF TGTGCCAGCAGCCCCCGGAGTTCTGGAAACACCATATATTTT
TRBJ2-1 TRBD2 TRBV5-4 NA 16 CASTIEAGGGPNEQFF TGTGCCAGCACCATTGAGGCGGGAGGGGGACCCAATGAGCAGTTCTTC
TRBJ1-1 NA TRBV7-9 NA 15 CASSLALYTNTEAFF TGTGCCAGCAGCTTAGCGCTCTATACGAACACTGAAGCTTTCTTT
TRBJ2-7 TRBD2 TRBV15 NA 16 CATSRTLAGIYYEQYF TGTGCCACCAGCAGAACACTAGCGGGCATTTATTACGAGCAGTACTTC
TRBJ2-1 TRBD2 TRBV25-1 NA 16 CASSEIGSGRANEQFF TGTGCCAGCAGTGAAATCGGGAGCGGGAGGGCCAATGAGCAGTTCTTC
TRBJ2-3 TRBD2 TRBV5-1 NA 18 CASSLFGLAGAATDTQYF TGCGCCAGCAGCTTGTTTGGGCTAGCGGGAGCCGCCACAGATACGCAGTATTTT
TRBJ2-1 TRBD2 TRBV29-1 NA 15 CSVLTGTSSYNEQFF TGCAGCGTCCTCACCGGGACTAGCTCCTACAATGAGCAGTTCTTC
TRBJ2-3 NA TRBV7-8 NA 15 CASSTGTLGGDTQYF TGTGCCAGCAGCACCGGGACTCTGGGGGGAGATACGCAGTATTTT
TRBJ2-3 NA TRBV27 NA 13 CASSPDYGDTQYF TGTGCCAGCAGTCCCGATTATGGGGATACGCAGTATTTT
TRBJ2-7 TRBD1 TRBV5-1 NA 15 CASRSGTGPTYEQYF TGCGCCAGCAGGAGCGGGACAGGGCCAACCTACGAGCAGTACTTC
TRBJ1-4 TRBD1 TRBV15 NA 17 CATSREAGQEGFEKLFF TGTGCCACCAGCAGAGAAGCTGGACAGGAGGGGTTTGAAAAACTGTTTTTT
TRBJ1-5 TRBD1 TRBV15 NA 16 CATSSQGARWDQPQHF TGTGCCACCAGCAGCCAGGGGGCTAGGTGGGATCAGCCCCAGCATTTT
TRBJ2-1 TRBD2 TRBV9 NA 17 CASSTSGRAGSYNEQFF TGTGCCAGCAGCACTAGCGGGAGGGCCGGTTCCTACAATGAGCAGTTCTTC
TRBJ2-7 TRBD2 TRBV5-6 NA 15 CASRSKAGGGYEQYF TGTGCCAGCAGATCGAAAGCGGGAGGCGGCTACGAGCAGTACTTC
TRBJ2-2 TRBD1 TRBV5-1 NA 15 CASSDGTVNTGELFF TGCGCCAGCAGCGACGGGACAGTAAACACCGGGGAGCTGTTTTTT
TRBJ2-3 TRBD1 TRBV11-2 NA 15 CASSLGDRTRDTQYF TGTGCCAGCAGCTTAGGGGACAGAACACGAGATACGCAGTATTTT
TRBJ1-3 NA TRBV28 NA 15 CASSPYRETGNTIYF TGTGCCAGCAGTCCGTACAGGGAAACGGGAAACACCATATATTTT
TRBJ2-7 NA TRBV28 NA 15 CASSLFPEHSYEQYF TGTGCCAGCAGTTTATTCCCTGAACATTCCTACGAGCAGTACTTC
TRBJ1-5 NA TRBV10-3 NA 14 CAISGRGGNQPQHF TGTGCCATCAGTGGGAGAGGCGGCAATCAGCCCCAGCATTTT
TRBJ2-7 NA TRBV2 NA 13 CASSERGSYEQYF TGTGCCAGCAGTGAAAGGGGTTCCTACGAGCAGTACTTC
TRBJ1-1 TRBD1 TRBV19 NA 14 CASITTGGLTEAFF TGTGCCAGTATTACGACAGGGGGCTTGACTGAAGCTTTCTTT
TRBJ2-3 NA TRBV27 NA 16 CASSFLGAGSTDTQYF TGTGCCAGCAGTTTTCTGGGGGCGGGGTCCACAGATACGCAGTATTTT
TRBJ2-7 TRBD1 TRBV7-6 NA 15 CASSLRTGGNYEQYF TGTGCCAGCAGCCTTAGGACAGGGGGTAACTACGAGCAGTACTTC
TRBJ2-4 TRBD2 TRBV27 once 19 CASSPRLAGGLGAKNIQYF TGTGCCAGCAGCCCCAGACTAGCGGGAGGGCTGGGGGCCAAAAACATTCAGTACTTC
TRBJ2-1 TRBD2 TRBV19 NA 14 CASAPNGGVDEQFF TGTGCCAGTGCCCCAAACGGGGGGGTCGATGAGCAGTTCTTC
TRBJ1-3 NA TRBV28 NA 15 CASSLGVNSGNTIYF TGTGCCAGCAGTTTAGGTGTTAACTCTGGAAACACCATATATTTT
TRBJ2-5 TRBD1 TRBV10-2 NA 13 CASSKTGSETQYF TGCGCCAGCAGTAAGACAGGGTCGGAGACCCAGTACTTC
TRBJ2-1 TRBD2 TRBV7-8 NA 19 CASSSEAGTLAGEDNEQFF TGTGCCAGCAGCTCCGAAGCGGGAACCCTCGCTGGGGAGGACAATGAGCAGTTCTTC
TRBJ2-5 TRBD2 TRBV9 once 12 CASGEGGETQYF TGTGCCAGCGGTGAGGGAGGGGAGACCCAGTACTTC
TRBJ2-1 TRBD2 TRBV2 NA 16 CASRRSGGSSYNEQFF TGTGCCAGCAGACGAAGCGGGGGTAGCTCCTACAATGAGCAGTTCTTC
TRBJ2-7 NA TRBV27 NA 14 CASSNRDGRNEQYF TGTGCCAGCAGTAACCGGGACGGTCGGAACGAGCAGTACTTC
TRBJ2-7 TRBD1 TRBV29-1 NA 13 CSVRQGGLYEQYF TGCAGCGTTCGACAGGGGGGACTCTACGAGCAGTACTTC
TRBJ1-2 TRBD1 TRBV6-5 NA 14 CASSPRGQSYGYTF TGTGCCAGCAGCCCGAGGGGACAGAGCTATGGCTACACCTTC
TRBJ2-1 NA TRBV27 few 14 CASSLSGLHNEQFF TGTGCCAGCAGTTTATCCGGACTGCACAATGAGCAGTTCTTC
TRBJ1-1 TRBD1 TRBV2 NA 14 CAGVSGGGNTEAFF TGTGCCGGGGTTTCAGGGGGCGGAAACACTGAAGCTTTCTTT